The 4 T cell receptor beta chains below were found in one sample sequenced in a study of neurological immune-mediated disorders (dated by TCRdb to between 2018 and 2020). Library generation was performed with 5' RACE. The sequencing machine was an Illumina HiSeq 2500. TCRdb reworked the public reads: Q25 trimming with fastp, MiXCR clone assembly, productive beta chains retained. Each entry is one CDR3 protein sequence, shown with its most common DNA and genes. The table for this sample lists more than 35,000 distinct CDR3 sequences; about 6% of them were counted only once. The ten largest clones represent around 0.6% of the sample. Material for sequencing was CD4+ T cells from blood. All receptors come from a woman aged 40-49 years in good health.

This clonotype was detected ten times or more. The chain combines TRBV7-6 with TRBJ2-7; tentatively, D is TRBD1 (6 bases). Germline values: CDR1 SGHVS, CDR2 FNYEAQ. The CDR3 extends over 18 amino acids. Trimming removed 0 bases at V and 4 bases at J, with 22 bases between. CDR3 in DNA: TGTGCCAGCAGCTTAGCCGAATGGGGGCAGGGGCTGGGTTACGAGCAGTACTTC. As protein: CASSLAEWGQGLGYEQYF.

At least ten counts were recorded for this clonotype. The chain joins TRBV3-1 to TRBJ2-7; the D gene is possibly TRBD1 (5 bases). CDR3 length: 13 residues. Germline V lookup: CDR1 LGHDT, CDR2 YNNKEL (reference sequence). The V end was cut by 1 base, the J end by 2 bases, with 6 bases between. DNA of the CDR3: TGTGCCAGCAGCCAAGGACAGCCCTACGAGCAGTACTTC. Its protein is CASSQGQPYEQYF.

This clonotype appeared many times. The chain joins TRBV12-3 or TRBV12-4 to TRBJ1-3, with unresolved D. With 5 bases removed from V and 4 bases from J, the gap between germline ends came to 15 bases. This CDR3 has 15 amino acids. The CDR3 DNA sequence: TGTGCCAGCAGTCTGGGAGGTGTCCGCGGAAACACCATATATTTT. Its translation is CASSLGGVRGNTIYF.

This clonotype has at least ten counts. The genes are TRBV7-2 and TRBJ2-5; 8 bases align to TRBD1. Germline CDR1 and CDR2: SGHTA and FQGNSA. J lost 0 bases, V lost 2 bases, and 2 bases had no gene match. The CDR3 extends over 15 amino acids. The CDR3: CASSLRDRYQETQYF. DNA for the CDR3: TGTGCCAGCAGCTTACGGGACAGGTACCAAGAGACCCAGTACTTC.